This T cell receptor (beta chain) was identified during a study of cytomegalovirus exposure and HLA in healthy donors (TCRdb year 2017). As for the study more broadly: An earlier analysis of roughly 570 of the donors reported roughly 300 Gb of sequence data and around 110 million unique TCR beta sequences obtained from around 180 million T cells. An early release covering roughly 600 HLA-typed donors comprised about 300 gigabases of sequencing data and roughly 86 million unique TCR sequences. Of the roughly 410 genotyped donors, 65% to 90% were placed in the genetic ancestry cluster associated with self-reported Caucasian donors. The study aimed to test whether cataloging public T cell receptors could reveal signatures of past pathogen exposure. The T cell repertoires of 550 to 850 subjects were profiled by immunosequencing and related to cytomegalovirus serostatus. In addition to the first cohort of 666 subjects, a separate validation cohort of approximately 110 different subjects was used. High-throughput TCR immunosequencing, statistical association of individual TCRs with disease status, and machine learning were combined to predict cytomegalovirus infection status. A later analysis re-examined previously published TCR beta repertoires from more than 650 donors and added high-resolution HLA genotyping to investigate patterns of TCR occurrence. The later analysis used no new phenotypic data to find candidate immune exposures, relying instead on TCR beta sequences and their occurrence across donors. An earlier analysis of a few hundred of the donors applied high-throughput TCR beta sequencing to assess whether each TCR beta V gene segment acted as functional or pseudogenic. Donor age, sex, ethnicity and CMV serostatus were collected together with the repertoire data. A later genetic analysis used genome-wide SNP genotypes for about three fifths of the 666 donors, treating that subset as a discovery cohort. All discovery cohort repertoires had been generated on a single sequencing platform. Class I and class II HLA loci were covered by the typing at four-digit resolution. The number of donors typed differed by locus, with about 629-630 for A, B, C, DRB1 and DQB1, 522 for DQA1, nearly 610 for DPA1, and 400 to 490 for DPB1. Because of strong linkage in the cohort, five DR-DQ haplotypes were treated as single units for association and clustering. On average, 235,054 unique TCR beta nucleotide sequences were sequenced per donor among several hundred genotyped donors of the cohort, with roughly 20% of those sequences being non-productive. Paper-wide results and their limitations: Sequencing depth was assumed to be roughly uniform across donors in the presence/absence analyses, though that assumption may not hold. An earlier analysis of several hundred of the donors showed that most TCR beta V segments appeared in productive rearrangements either about 87% or about 30% of the time, which broadly matched IMGT annotations. The earlier analysis of 587 of the donors excluded some 16 rarely observed V segments, including chromosome 9 orphons, because counts were too low. This cohort had only TCR beta chains sequenced, and the lack of alpha or paired-chain data limited which features could be detected. In a later analysis, HLA-associated TCR beta chains were found to be more clonally expanded and to have lower generation probabilities than equally common non-associated chains. A total of about 150 TCR beta chains were listed by the study as associated with cytomegalovirus. In both the original and validation cohorts, the classifier was reported to diagnose cytomegalovirus status with high specificity and sensitivity. A further reported finding was that TCR beta sequences accurately predicted the HLA-A and HLA-B alleles for most subjects in the first cohort. A later analysis associated approximately 17,000 TCR beta sequences with specific HLA alleles at a false discovery rate of 0.05. For the cohort, immune exposure information was limited to CMV serostatus. The sequencing pipeline was judged likely to have produced a cluster of highly shared sequence variants as a technical artifact. In a later analysis, several top co-occurrence clusters were reported to appear linked to parvovirus B19, influenza, CMV and Epstein-Barr virus. According to a later analysis, TCR association rates differed among HLA loci, with DRB1 alleles showing the most associated TCRs and HLA-C alleles showing the fewest. Linkage disequilibrium might explain the correlated functional status among segregating V segments, but an unknown experimental factor could not be excluded. According to a later genetic analysis, donors in an Asian-associated ancestry cluster had fewer N-insertions in productive TCRs than the roughly 700-donor mean. Strong co-occurrence of HLA alleles, especially DR and DQ, made assigning TCR associations to individual alleles difficult. The authors suggested that the approach could potentially be generalized to other disease states and immunological phenotypes. V-gene and J-gene trimming of TCR beta chains was associated with a missense DCLRE1C variant in a later genetic analysis, and the association was replicated in an independent cohort. In vitro tests confirmed that a few of the cytomegalovirus-associated TCR beta chains recognize cytomegalovirus antigens. Some IMGT-functional V segments, including TRBV6-2 and TRBV6-3, could not be distinguished by the 87-base-pair reads and were therefore excluded. A later analysis found that most CMV-associated TCR beta chains appeared HLA-restricted, with HLA associations seemingly driven largely by CMV exposure. HLA typing was unavailable for some donors at each locus, so association tests used only the typed subset. While some public TCRs were present in many individuals, most TCR sequences turned up only very rarely across donors.

Library method: the immunoSEQ multiplex PCR assay. A mixture of 60 forward primers for TCR Vbeta segments and 13 reverse primers for TCR Jbeta segments was used in the multiplex PCR. The CDR3 region of rearranged TCR beta genes was amplified from genomic DNA by a multiplex PCR assay. The Illumina HiSeq System was used to sequence the amplified TCR beta libraries as 87-base-pair reads. The authors' pipeline ran thus. Across the 600 to 700 repertoires, a later analysis counted approximately 75 million unique TCR beta chains, roughly 11 million of which were shared by at least two donors. Raw reads were error-corrected and collapsed into unique sequences with a nearest-neighbor algorithm that merged closely related sequences to remove PCR and sequencing errors. CDR3 sequences were aligned to IMGT reference sequences to assign V, D and J gene segments. Each retained sequence needed at least a six-nucleotide match to both a V gene segment and a J gene segment. A rearrangement was called productive if the CDR3 had no stop codons and remained in frame with V and J, and every other rearrangement was called non-productive. CDR3 was defined by IMGT convention, running from the second conserved V-encoded cysteine to the conserved J-encoded phenylalanine. Sequences without an unambiguous match to a single V gene segment were excluded from the earlier analysis of approximately 560 of the donors. An earlier analysis of 587 of the donors classified V segments as functional when productive rearrangements were above 56.7% and as segregating when the standard deviation between donors was above 5%. A statistical classification framework was built for diagnosing cytomegalovirus status from the catalog of TCR beta chain sequences. In a later analysis, V and J genes were assigned by comparing TCR nucleotide sequences against IMGT/GENE-DB human TR gene sequences. The TCRdist pipeline was used in a later analysis to assign CDR3 sequences and most-parsimonious VDJ recombination scenarios. In a later analysis, each TCR beta chain was defined by its CDR3 amino acid sequence together with its V-gene family, and reads lacking a unique V-gene family were excluded. To address suspected cross-contamination and a sequencing artifact, a later analysis removed under 600 highly shared, low-generation-probability nucleotide sequences. For each public chain, a later analysis derived a clonal expansion index from normalized ranks of inferred template counts within each repertoire. In a later analysis, generation probabilities were computed using a VDJ recombination model fitted to out-of-frame rearrangements, and the results were checked against IGoR. Hypergeometric tests were used in a later analysis to score TCR-TCR, TCR-HLA and TCR-CMV co-occurrence, with a repertoire-size bias correction applied to the TCR pairs. To estimate false discovery rates, a later analysis permuted the HLA or CMV assignments 20 times. In a later analysis, co-occurring TCRs were grouped with DBSCAN, and TCRdist sequence similarity was added when clustering was performed within HLA-allele-positive subsets. Repertoires with fewer than 30,000 or more than 120,000 public chains, plus five repertoires with anomalous nucleotide sharing, were excluded from co-occurrence clustering. Here the immuneACCESS table is served through TCRdb, limited to in-frame sequences with V and J called. Missing clones are a known gap in these copies; in checked studies unresolved V genes cover under half, and the rest lacks a known reason. That table is the source of V, J and clone size, and D and trimming were worked out from the DNA. This sample is represented by 120,000 to 150,000 clones; around 80% of them were singletons. About 13% of the sample comes from the top ten.

The sample holds one count of this clone. The antigen it binds to is not known. No much larger clone exists at a distance of one base, and base qualities are not known. In total, 666 healthy bone marrow donors made up the cohort. Cohort members were all nominally healthy when sampled, although unrecorded immune exposures were likely present. The donor was CMV seropositive and belonged to the group of 250 to 300 seropositive cohort members. Each donor provided a peripheral blood sample, and peripheral blood mononuclear cells were used for TCR beta sequencing. The Qiagen DNeasy Blood Extraction Kit was used to extract genomic DNA from the blood cell samples. Trimming takes 2 bases off V and 13 bases off J; junction bases not matched to a gene: 5. The CDR3 covers 11 residues, taking in both the cysteine and the phenylalanine. Just CDR3 DNA is preserved here, 33 bases in frame from base 1.

The chain employs TRBV5-3 and TRBJ2-7, with 8 junctional bases fitting TRBD2. TRBV5-3 is an open reading frame, and its role is uncertain. The sample consisted of PBMCs. The clonotype originates from a man aged 35-49 years in good health and CMV-seropositive. The CDR3 in this case is CARSFGLAGYF. The DNA sequence follows: TGTGCCAGAAGCTTCGGGCTAGCGGGCTACTTC.